This T cell receptor beta chain was captured by sequencing in a study of cytomegalovirus exposure and HLA in healthy donors. It was with 60 Vbeta and 13 Jbeta primers that the PCR ran. Authors' processing steps: There were around 80 million unique TCR beta chains by a later count, and approximately 12 million of them were shared. Here immunoSEQ multiplex PCR was the method, and the copy in TCRdb shows in-frame clones only, minus some. Clone size and the V and J calls come from that table; the DNA yielded D and trimming. The repertoire holds 90,000 to 100,000 clones, approximately 79% seen once, with about 2% in the top ten. It was healthy bone marrow donors who served as donors. Unmatched junction bases numbered 4, after V lost 8 bases and J lost 0 bases. This CDR3 spans 13 amino acids. Germline CDR1 reads MNHNS; CDR2 reads SASEGT.

The V call is TRBV6-1, the J call TRBJ2-7, with 7 bases that match TRBD1. The sequence was obtained from a male donor in good health and CMV-seronegative. Sequencing input: PBMCs. The CDR3 sequence: CASQRDSSYEQYF. CDR3 DNA: TGTGCCAGCCAACGGGACAGCTCCTACGAGCAGTACTTC.